These 10 T cell receptor beta chains came from one sample sequenced in a study of blood T cell repertoires in COVID-19. The assay was immunoSEQ multiplex PCR, and TCRdb's table has in-frame clones only and misses some. The table has about 260,000 clones, around four fifths seen once; the top ten hold 4.1%. The specimen sequenced was PBMCs or T cells enriched from blood (not recorded which). These receptors came from a man aged 30 to 39 with acute COVID-19.

This clone was observed a few times. The chain is built from TRBV7-3 and TRBJ2-1; perhaps TRBD2 as D (5 bases). V gave up 5 bases and J gave up 8 bases, with 13 bases separating them. CDR3 length: 13 residues. Germline CDR1 is SGHTA and CDR2 is FQGTGA. The CDR3 region has the DNA TGTGCCAGCAGCCCCGACCGGAGGCATGAGCAGTTCTTC. Translating gives CASSPDRRHEQFF.

On this clone itself: Within the sample, other DNA sequences also encode this same CDR3. The J gene is TRBJ1-4, the V gene TRBV28; tentative D call: TRBD1 (6 bases). Per the germline V gene, CDR1 is MDHEN and CDR2 is SYDVKM. CDR3 length: 15 amino acids. Trimming removed 2 bases at V and 2 bases at J, with 9 bases between. CDR3 nucleotide sequence: TGTGCCAGCAGTTTAGGGGGGGCCACTAATGAAAAACTGTTTTTT. It specifies CASSLGGATNEKLFF.

The rearrangement uses TRBV14 and TRBJ2-3; 8 bases are shared with TRBD2. The junction had 5 bases not matched to a gene; V was cut back by 7 bases and J by 2 bases. The CDR3 has 14 amino acids. The germline V gene has CDR1 SGHDN and CDR2 FVKESK. The CDR3, as DNA: TGTGCCAGCAAAGTAGCGGGAAACACAGATACGCAGTATTTT. It is translated as CASKVAGNTDTQYF. The whole variable domain, remainder taken from reference TRBV14 and TRBJ2-3, is EAGVTQFPSHSVIEKGQTVTLRCDPISGHDNLYWYRRVMGKEIKFLLHFVKESKQDESGMPNNRFLAERTGGTYSTLKVQPAELEDSGVYFCASKVAGNTDTQYFGPGTRLTVL.

The J gene is TRBJ1-1, the V gene TRBV5-1; D may be TRBD1 (6 bases). Germline lookup yields CDR1 SGHRS and CDR2 YFSETQ. The germline V and J ends were trimmed by 0 bases and 1 base, with 7 bases remaining between them. The CDR3 runs 14 residues. The CDR3, as DNA: TGCGCCAGCAGCTTGGGGACAGCGAACACTGAAGCTTTCTTT. Encoded protein: CASSLGTANTEAFF.

The chain is built from TRBV4-2 and TRBJ2-3, with 8 positions matching TRBD2. The germline V gene encodes CDR1 LGHNA and CDR2 YNFKEQ. The CDR3 extends over 16 amino acids. The V and J ends lost 5 bases and 0 bases, in that order; junction bases with no gene match: 7. CDR3 region: CASSASAGASTDTQYF. DNA of the CDR3: TGTGCCAGCAGCGCCTCAGCGGGGGCTAGCACAGATACGCAGTATTTT.

V and J are TRBV24-1 and TRBJ1-2; 10 nucleotides agree with TRBD1. The V and J ends lost 12 bases and 3 bases, in that order; junction bases with no gene match: 6. CDR1 KGHDR and CDR2 SFDVKD come from the germline V gene. The CDR3 contains 13 residues. CDR3 DNA: TGTGCCGCGTCGGACAGGGGGGACTATGGCTACACCTTC. Translated, it gives CAASDRGDYGYTF.

The genes are TRBV5-1 and TRBJ2-7; TRBD1 aligns across 7 bases. Germline V gives CDR1 SGHRS, CDR2 YFSETQ. The length of the CDR3 is 15 residues. J lost 2 bases, V lost 1 base, and 6 bases had no gene match. The CDR3: CASSLKGAGAYEQYV. CDR3 in DNA: TGCGCCAGCAGCTTGAAGGGGGCAGGGGCCTACGAGCAGTACGTC.

The CDR3 DNA is TGTGCCAGCAGCCCACATCTAGCGGGAGATACCAAAAACATTCAGTACTTC. Amino acid sequence: CASSPHLAGDTKNIQYF. The chain employs TRBV3-1 (or the pseudogene TRBV3-2) and TRBJ2-4; 10 positions match TRBD2. This CDR3 has 17 amino acids. The V segment lost 4 bases and the J segment 2 bases; nucleotides outside the gene matches: 8. Germline CDR1 reads LGHDT; CDR2 reads YNNKEL (reference sequence).

The V call is TRBV7-2, the J call TRBJ1-6; no reliable D call. Trimming left V 3 bases short and J 9 bases short, with 6 bases between. Germline lookup yields CDR1 SGHTA and CDR2 FQGNSA. The CDR3 is 12 amino acids. As DNA, the CDR3 is TGTGCCAGCAGCTTCCCCAGTTCACCCCTCCACTTT. This encodes CASSFPSSPLHF.

The chain has TRBV11-3 and TRBJ2-7, with 7 bases lining up with TRBD1. The CDR3 spans 19 residues. The germline V gene has CDR1 SGHNT and CDR2 YENEEA. V lost 0 bases to trimming and J lost 2 bases; unmatched junction nucleotides: 16. The CDR3 DNA follows: TGTGCCAGCAGCTTAGATAGTGGGTTCACGAGGGGGCTACCCTACGAGCAGTACGTC. Protein product: CASSLDSGFTRGLPYEQYV.